Here is one T cell receptor (beta chain) with its context. What it recognizes is unknown. The donors comprised healthy bone marrow donors. This CDR3 has 15 amino acids. V lost 0 bases, J lost 4 bases, and 12 bases lay in between. Germline V gene data show CDR1 as LGHNA and CDR2 as YNFKEQ. This sample was taken from a study of cytomegalovirus exposure and HLA in healthy donors. General observations from the study: Most sequenced TCRs were rare (though some public TCRs occurred in many donors). TCR beta chains numbering 164 were designated cytomegalovirus-associated.

PCR primers comprised 60 Vbeta and 13 Jbeta primers. The table came from immunoSEQ multiplex PCR; TCRdb's copy has only in-frame clones and leaves some out. This listing includes some 140,000 clones. Material: PBMCs. The chain couples TRBV4-2 to TRBJ1-2; tentative D call: TRBD1 (6 bases). This receptor was obtained from a woman aged 55-69 years in good health and CMV-seronegative. The CDR3 region has the DNA TGTGCCAGCAGCCAAGATCTCGGACAGCCCTATGGCTACACCTTC. Its protein product is CASSQDLGQPYGYTF.